A single sample is the source of the 31 T cell receptor beta chains below, sequenced in a study of cytomegalovirus exposure and HLA in healthy donors. PCR employed 60 Vbeta and 13 Jbeta primers. TCRdb's copy holds only in-frame clones and misses some; the assay was immunoSEQ multiplex PCR. The sample carries under 200,000 clones, 80% to 85% recorded once. Sequencing was carried out using PBMCs. The receptors were sampled from a boy aged 2 to 10 in good health and CMV-seronegative.

The chain is built from TRBV19 and TRBJ1-5; TRBD1 is a possible D gene (6 bases). CDR3 length equals 14 residues. With 1 base removed from V and 9 bases from J, the gap between germline ends came to 13 bases. Germline V gene lookup returns CDR1 LNHDA and CDR2 SQIVND (reference sequence). The CDR3 loop reads CASSIGGRGGPQHF. DNA for the CDR3: TGTGCCAGTAGTATAGGGGGCAGAGGGGGGCCCCAGCATTTT. Drawing the rest from reference TRBV19 and TRBJ1-5, the complete variable domain is DGGITQSPKYLFRKEGQNVTLSCEQNLNHDAMYWYRQDPGQGLRLIYYSQIVNDFQKGDIAEGYSVSREKKESFPLTVTSAQKNPTAFYLCASSIGGRGGPQHFGDGTRLSIL.

This clone was seen only a few times. The CDR3: CASSLGTPDTQYF. Here the CDR3 DNA reads TGTGCCAGCAGCTTAGGGACACCAGATACGCAGTATTTT. The gene calls are TRBV7-3 and TRBJ2-3, with a weak D call TRBD1 (6 bases). Germline-derived CDR1 and CDR2 are SGHTA and FQGTGA. The CDR3 extends over 13 amino acids. V was clipped by 2 bases and J by 4 bases, with 7 bases between them.

This chain uses TRBV6-5 with TRBJ1-2, with D tentatively TRBD1 (5 bases). Looked up from germline, CDR1 is MNHEY and CDR2 is SVGAGI. V shed 6 bases and J shed 0 bases, with 11 bases lying between them. The length of the CDR3 is 14 residues. CDR3 region: CASSADTANYGYTF. DNA of the CDR3: TGTGCCAGCAGCGCGGACACCGCTAACTATGGCTACACCTTC.

The chain couples TRBV7-8 to TRBJ2-1, with no clear D. CDR3 length: 12 residues. V was cut by 0 bases and J by 7 bases, with 4 bases left in between. The germline gives CDR1 SGHVS, CDR2 FQNEAQ. CDR3 region: CASSLARNEQFF. CDR3 nucleotide sequence: TGTGCCAGCAGCTTAGCTCGGAATGAGCAGTTCTTC.

The chain couples TRBV7-8 to TRBJ2-1, with a possible D match to TRBD2 (6 bases). This CDR3 spans 15 amino acids. Germline V gives CDR1 SGHVS, CDR2 FQNEAQ. V lost 5 bases and J lost 7, with 18 bases in between. In nucleotides, the CDR3 is TGTGCCAGCAGCCTCTGGGGAGGTAATCATAATGAGCAGTTCTTC. This gives the protein CASSLWGGNHNEQFF.

V usage is TRBV5-6 and J usage is TRBJ2-2, with TRBD1 matching 7 bases. There are 13 residues in the CDR3. The germline gives CDR1 SGHDT, CDR2 YYEEEE. The trim removed 5 bases at V and 6 bases at J, leaving 4 bases unmatched. The CDR3 here is CASRQGQPGELFF. CDR3 DNA: TGTGCCAGCAGACAGGGACAGCCCGGGGAGCTGTTTTTT.

V gene TRBV6-6 combines with J gene TRBJ2-7; 9 nucleotides align to TRBD2. The CDR3 runs to 16 residues. Germline CDR1 reads MNHNY; CDR2 reads SVGAGI (reference sequence). V was clipped by 2 bases and J by 2 bases; unmatched bases: 7. The DNA for the CDR3 is TGTGCCAGCAGTTACCCCCCGGCGGGAGGGCCCTACGAGCAGTACTTC. Translating it yields CASSYPPAGGPYEQYF.

The V and J genes are TRBV4-1 and TRBJ1-1; unclear D gene. The germline V gene has CDR1 MGHRA and CDR2 YSYEKL. Trimming took off 3 bases at V and 1 base at J, with 15 bases between the two ends. The CDR3 extends over 16 amino acids. The CDR3 loop reads CASSHPVRTQNTEAFF. The CDR3 DNA follows: TGCGCCAGCAGCCACCCCGTGCGGACTCAGAACACTGAAGCTTTCTTT.

This chain links TRBV27 with TRBJ2-7; perhaps TRBD2 as D (5 bases). Germline V gene lookup returns CDR1 MNHEY and CDR2 SMNVEV (reference sequence). The CDR3 consists of 13 residues. The ends were cut back, 4 bases at V and 8 bases at J, with 15 bases in the middle. The DNA for the CDR3 is TGTGCCAGCAGTTGGGCGTCCGGGGTCCAGCAGTACTTC. Translated: CASSWASGVQQYF.

This CDR3 reads CATSRDPDGGSSYNEQFF. The CDR3 nucleotides read TGTGCCACCAGCAGAGATCCGGACGGGGGGAGCTCCTACAATGAGCAGTTCTTC. The V call is TRBV15, the J call TRBJ2-1, with TRBD2 matching over 7 bases. Per the germline V gene, CDR1 is LNHNV and CDR2 is YYDKDF (reference sequence). CDR3 length: 18 residues. V dropped 0 bases and J dropped 0; count of bases not matched to a gene: 8.

V and J are TRBV5-1 and TRBJ2-1, with TRBD2 identical over 8 bases. The length of the CDR3 is 15 residues. Germline V gives CDR1 SGHRS, CDR2 YFSETQ. V gave up 7 bases and J gave up 6 bases; unmatched junction bases: 12. CDR3 bases: TGCGCCAGCCGCCAGCGCGGGAGCGGGGGCAATGAGCAGTTCTTC. It yields the protein CASRQRGSGGNEQFF.

DNA of the CDR3: TGCGCCAGCAGCCAATTATTCGGACAGGCGGATACGCAGTATTTT. Its translation is CASSQLFGQADTQYF. The genes are TRBV4-1 and TRBJ2-3; 7 bases are a match to TRBD1. Unmatched junction bases numbered 8, after V lost 2 bases and J lost 6 bases. The CDR3 covers 15 residues. The V gene's germline CDR1 is MGHRA and CDR2 YSYEKL.

The gene calls are TRBV6-1 and TRBJ2-1; D may be TRBD2 (5 bases). V shed 6 bases and J shed 3 bases, with 9 bases lying between them. This CDR3 comprises 13 residues. Germline CDR1 is MNHNS and CDR2 is SASEGT. Here the CDR3 DNA reads TGTGCCAGCAGGAGGACTTACTACAATGAGCAGTTCTTC. This sequence encodes CASRRTYYNEQFF.

The V and J genes are TRBV28 and TRBJ2-3; 9 bases map to TRBD2. Unmatched junction bases numbered 11, after V lost 7 bases and J lost 6 bases. The CDR3 loop spans 15 amino acids. Germline CDR1 reads MDHEN; CDR2 reads SYDVKM. Here the CDR3 reads CASTEGGRVLDTQYF. The CDR3 nucleotides read TGTGCCAGCACAGAAGGCGGGAGGGTCCTGGATACGCAGTATTTT.

This clone was seen once. The rearrangement joins TRBV6-5 to TRBJ2-7; 9 positions match TRBD1. Germline loops: CDR1 MNHEY, CDR2 SVGAGI. This CDR3 is 15 amino acids long. J was trimmed by 4 bases and V by 4 bases; bases with no gene match: 8. CDR3 sequence (DNA): TGTGCCAGCAGTTCTCGGGACAGGGTTTGGTACGAGCAGTACTTC. Its translation is CASSSRDRVWYEQYF.

The gene calls are TRBV6-1 and TRBJ2-2; D gene uncertain. V was shortened by 1 base and J by 7 bases, with 10 bases between the two germline ends. The CDR3 consists of 14 residues. The germline V gene has CDR1 MNHNS and CDR2 SASEGT. The CDR3 spells CASSEDLSIGELFF. CDR3 DNA sequence: TGTGCCAGCAGTGAAGATTTGTCAATCGGGGAGCTGTTTTTT.

The chain recombines TRBV10-2 with TRBJ1-4; the D is unclear. Germline V lookup: CDR1 WSHSY, CDR2 SAAADI. This CDR3 is built from 14 residues. V shed 5 bases and J shed 1 base, with 8 bases lying between them. The CDR3 spells CASSLSLTNEKLFF. CDR3 bases: TGCGCCAGCAGTCTCAGTCTAACTAATGAAAAACTGTTTTTT.

The chain is built from TRBV12-5 and TRBJ2-2, with 8 nucleotides matching TRBD2. Germline loops: CDR1 LGHNT, CDR2 FRNRAP. This CDR3 region has 16 residues. V dropped 1 base and J dropped 1; count of bases not matched to a gene: 2. For the CDR3, the DNA is TGTGCTAGTGGTTTGGGGACTAGCAGGAACACCGGGGAGCTGTTTTTT. Protein sequence: CASGLGTSRNTGELFF.

The chain combines TRBV30 with TRBJ1-2; no firm D call. CDR1 and CDR2 from the germline V gene are GTSNPN and SVGIG (reference sequence). The CDR3 has 12 residues. Trimming pared 4 bases from V and 4 bases from J, leaving 10 bases between. In DNA form, the CDR3 reads TGTGCCTGGACCGTGCGGCCCTATGGCTACACCTTC. This codes for CAWTVRPYGYTF. Combining the CDR3 with reference TRBV30 and TRBJ1-2 gives the whole variable domain SQTIHQWPATLVQPVGSPLSLECTVEGTSNPNLYWYRQAAGRGLQLLFYSVGIGQISSEVPQNLSASRPQDRQFILSSKKLLLSDSGFYLCAWTVRPYGYTFGSGTRLTVV.

This rearrangement joins TRBV7-3 to TRBJ1-1; 8 bases are shared with TRBD1. Trimming took 5 bases from V and 1 from J; bases not matched to a gene: 6. The CDR3 runs to 15 residues. The germline CDR1 and CDR2 sequences are SGHTA and FQGTGA. The CDR3 DNA follows: TGTGCCAGCAGCCGAGGACAGGGCAAGAACACTGAAGCTTTCTTT. This translates into CASSRGQGKNTEAFF.

Here the CDR3 DNA reads TGTGCCAGCAGCCCCCGCCCCAGAACACAGGGACGGGGGACCCAGTACTTC. It encodes CASSPRPRTQGRGTQYF. The chain recombines TRBV5-4 with TRBJ2-5; D might be TRBD1 (6 bases). Germline values: CDR1 SGHNT, CDR2 YYREEE (reference sequence). V was pared by 4 bases and J by 7 bases, with 26 bases between. There are 17 residues in the CDR3.

The rearrangement uses TRBV19 and TRBJ1-2; D gene unclear. V gave up 3 bases and J gave up 8 bases, with 7 bases separating them. Germline lookup yields CDR1 LNHDA and CDR2 SQIVND (reference sequence). The CDR3 has 11 residues. CDR3 sequence reads: CASSMGRGYTF. In DNA, the CDR3 is TGTGCCAGTAGTATGGGCAGGGGCTACACCTTC.

This chain joins TRBV5-1 and TRBJ1-1, with D perhaps TRBD1 (5 bases). Germline lookup yields CDR1 SGHRS and CDR2 YFSETQ. Deletions cut 0 bases from V and 3 bases from J, with 9 bases between. This CDR3 contains 14 residues. The CDR3 sequence: CASSLEGQDTEAFF. CDR3 DNA sequence: TGCGCCAGCAGCTTGGAGGGGCAAGACACTGAAGCTTTCTTT. The whole variable domain, filled in from reference TRBV5-1 and TRBJ1-1, reads KAGVTQTPRYLIKTRGQQVTLSCSPISGHRSVSWYQQTPGQGLQFLFEYFSETQRNKGNFPGRFSGRQFSNSRSEMNVSTLELGDSALYLCASSLEGQDTEAFFGQGTRLTVV.

The CDR3 reads CASSYPGDTQYF. In DNA, the CDR3 is TGTGCCAGCAGCTACCCCGGGGATACGCAGTATTTT. The chain is built from TRBV5-4 and TRBJ2-3; D is uncertain. The CDR3 covers 12 residues. The V end was cut by 3 bases, the J end by 6 bases, with 8 bases between. Germline CDR1 reads SGHNT; CDR2 reads YYREEE (reference sequence).

This chain connects TRBV6-1 to TRBJ2-1; 7 bases line up with TRBD1. CDR1 is MNHNS, CDR2 SASEGT, per germline. Trimming cost V 8 bases and J 1 base; bases outside gene matches: 5. The CDR3 has 14 amino acids. The CDR3 here is CASPRTGSYNEQFF. The CDR3 bases are TGTGCCAGCCCTAGGACAGGATCCTACAATGAGCAGTTCTTC.

V and J are TRBV14 and TRBJ1-2, with 7 bases fitting TRBD1. The germline CDR1 and CDR2 sequences are SGHDN and FVKESK. CDR3 length: 13 amino acids. J gave up 4 bases and V 4 bases, and 3 bases lay outside the gene matches. The CDR3 reads CASSRDRVYGYTF. Here the CDR3 DNA reads TGTGCCAGCAGCCGTGACAGGGTCTATGGCTACACCTTC.

The V gene is TRBV5-1, the J gene TRBJ2-3; unclear D gene. Trimming cost V 0 bases and J 2 bases, with 13 bases left between them. Germline V gene sequence: CDR1 SGHRS, CDR2 YFSETQ. The CDR3 is 16 amino acids. In DNA, the CDR3 is TGCGCCAGCAGCTTGGGTGTTGGAGCGAACACAGATACGCAGTATTTT. This codes for CASSLGVGANTDTQYF.

This chain uses TRBV30 with TRBJ2-5; possibly TRBD1 for D (7 bases). With 2 bases removed from V and 0 bases from J, the gap between germline ends came to 28 bases. CDR3 length: 20 residues. Per the germline V gene, CDR1 is GTSNPN and CDR2 is SVGIG (reference sequence). CDR3 residues: CAWSRTRDGVPRGHQETQYF. CDR3 DNA sequence: TGTGCCTGGAGTCGAACGCGGGACGGGGTACCAAGGGGGCACCAAGAGACCCAGTACTTC.

The gene calls are TRBV18 and TRBJ1-1; no clear D. V dropped 5 bases and J dropped 5 bases, with 12 bases sitting between them. Per germline, CDR1 KGHSH and CDR2 LQKENI. The CDR3 has 13 residues. The CDR3 here is CASSGASVTEAFF. CDR3 coding DNA: TGTGCCAGCTCAGGAGCTTCGGTGACTGAAGCTTTCTTT.

This chain joins TRBV25-1 and TRBJ2-1, with 12 bases matching TRBD2. The germline V gene has CDR1 MGHDK and CDR2 SYGVNS. This CDR3 comprises 16 residues. Unmatched junction bases numbered 9, after V lost 5 bases and J lost 7 bases. The CDR3 is CASSPTTSGRRNEQFF. The CDR3 nucleotides read TGTGCCAGCAGTCCCACGACTAGCGGGAGAAGGAATGAGCAGTTCTTC.

The rearrangement joins TRBV12-2 to TRBJ2-3; the D call of TRBD2 is as the table states it, not checked on the DNA. TRBV12-2 counts as a pseudogene. The CDR3 loop spans 19 amino acids. The DNA for the CDR3 is TGTGCAAGTCGCTTAGCCCTTCGTGTGGTAGCGGGAGGGCCCGGTACGCAGTATTTT. It is translated as CASRLALRVVAGGPGTQYF.